A selection of T cell receptor beta chains follows, all from one sample in a study of T-cell memory formation after mild COVID-19. MiXCR was run by TCRdb on the 5' RACE reads, yielding one entry per CDR3 protein. The table shows 310,000 or so distinct CDR3 sequences, with 15% occurring only once. Specimen: PBMCs or a T cell subset sorted from them (not recorded which). These receptors came from a man younger than 35 who had mild COVID-19 (a few samples of this study predate the infection). Cell type and time point are not known. The CDR3 runs from the conserved cysteine through the conserved F or W. The order of the fields is V gene, J gene, CDR3 protein.

V: TRBV18; J: TRBJ2-2; CDR3: CASSSRGGSDTGELFF
V: TRBV5-1; J: TRBJ1-1; CDR3: CASSLTLGSTEAFF
V: TRBV12-3/TRBV12-4; J: TRBJ1-2; CDR3: CASRPTEAYGYTF
V: TRBV6-5; J: TRBJ1-6; CDR3: CASRRTGDSPLHF
V: TRBV4-3; J: TRBJ2-4; CDR3: CASSQDEASGGLAKNIQYF
V: TRBV6-5; J: TRBJ2-5; CDR3: CASRSGGYQETQYF
V: TRBV12-5; J: TRBJ2-7; CDR3: CASGPGTGVLEQYF
V: TRBV20-1; J: TRBJ2-1; CDR3: CSARDTGEVLNEQFF
V: TRBV20-1; J: TRBJ1-6; CDR3: CSAPKTGRDSPLHF
V: TRBV18; J: TRBJ2-2; CDR3: CASSPPAHNTGELLF
V: TRBV6-2/TRBV6-3; J: TRBJ1-2; CDR3: CASSFAPTVYGYTF
V: TRBV7-8; J: TRBJ2-5; CDR3: CASSPAAGRETQYF
V: TRBV4-3; J: TRBJ2-1; CDR3: CASSEGTSSYNEQFF
V: TRBV11-2; J: TRBJ1-4; CDR3: CASSLTGQDEKLFF
V: TRBV27; J: TRBJ2-3; CDR3: CASSLTGTHTDTQYF